The sample holds a few counts of the clone carrying this T cell receptor beta chain. Sequencing used immunoSEQ multiplex PCR; TCRdb keeps in-frame clones, though not all of them. The sample has nearly 95,000 clones, roughly 84% seen once. These data originate in a study of Ad26.COV2.S vaccination and SARS-CoV-2 variants. The CDR3 is 11 residues long. With 1 base removed from V and 3 bases from J, the gap between germline ends came to 4 bases. Per the germline V gene, CDR1 is DFQATT and CDR2 is SNEGSKA (reference sequence). The chain links TRBV20-1 to TRBJ2-7; unclear D gene. This receptor was taken from a human donor who had recovered from COVID-19. The sample consisted of peripheral blood, taken after recovery from COVID-19. CDR3 DNA: TGCAGTGCTAGAGGGATCTACGAGCAGTACTTC. This encodes CSARGIYEQYF.